This is a list of T cell receptor beta chains from one sample in a study of breast tumors, draining lymph nodes, adjacent tissues. Each CDR3 protein is one row after TCRdb ran MiXCR on the multiplex PCR reads. Of approximately 210,000 distinct CDR3 sequences listed, approximately 31% are singletons. Sequencing used axillary lymph node tissue. The receptors stem from a female donor with breast cancer. Some clones in this sample may be carry-over from other donors' samples. The CDR3 runs from the conserved cysteine through the conserved F or W. The D gene is left open where the match is weak. Size values are once, few and many counts, or a class for expanded clones, and some rows have none.

many,TRBJ1-2,-,TRBV28,TGTGCCAGCAGTTTATGGGGGGCGGGCTATGGCTACACCTTC,CASSLWGAGYGYTF
many,TRBJ2-7,TRBD1,TRBV12-3/TRBV12-4,TGTGCCAGCAGTTTAGTGGACAGGACCTACGAGCAGTACTTC,CASSLVDRTYEQYF
-,TRBJ1-2,-,TRBV30,TGTGCCTGGAGTGTAAGGAACAGGGCCTATGGCTACACCTTC,CAWSVRNRAYGYTF
-,TRBJ2-6,-,TRBV28,TGTGCCAGCAGAGAGAAGTCTGGGGCCAACGTCCTGACTTTC,CASREKSGANVLTF
many,TRBJ1-2,-,TRBV7-9,TGTGCCAGCAGCTTCTCTCGGGACCGGGGAGGCTACACCTTC,CASSFSRDRGGYTF
few,TRBJ1-1,TRBD1,TRBV7-9,TGTGCCAGCAGGTTGGACAGGGTTTCTTTCTTT,CASRLDRVSFF
-,TRBJ1-4,-,TRBV12-5,TGTGCTAGTGGTTTAAGGGGAGGTGGCGAAAAACTGTTTTTT,CASGLRGGGEKLFF
-,TRBJ2-1,-,TRBV5-4,TGTGCCACCAGCAGAGACGATGATCGTTCAGATCGCGATGAGCAGTTCTTC,CATSRDDDRSDRDEQFF
-,TRBJ2-7,TRBD1,TRBV2,TGTGCCAGCAGTGCGCGGGACAGGGGGTCGTACGAGCAGTACTTC,CASSARDRGSYEQYF
few,TRBJ1-3,-,TRBV6-1,TGTGCCAGCAGTGACTCGGGAAATAGGGGAAACACCATATATTTT,CASSDSGNRGNTIYF
many,TRBJ2-1,-,TRBV2,TGTGCCAGCAGTGTCAGCCCACGACCGCAGTTCTTC,CASSVSPRPQFF
many,TRBJ2-3,TRBD1,TRBV11-2,TGTGCCAGCACCCCCTACAGGGGATGGACAGATACGCAGTATTTT,CASTPYRGWTDTQYF
-,TRBJ2-3,TRBD2,TRBV4-2,TGTGCCAGCAGCCAAGATAGCGGGAGGGCCGATACGCAGTATTTT,CASSQDSGRADTQYF
-,TRBJ2-1,-,TRBV7-9,TGTGCCAGCAGCGGCCAACAGGGTGGCGGAGGCACATACAATGAGCAGTTCTTC,CASSGQQGGGGTYNEQFF
many,TRBJ2-5,-,TRBV7-2,TGTGCCAGCAGCGCGACCGGGGGCCGACTAGTGGGGGGGGAGACCCAGTACTTC,CASSATGGRLVGGETQYF
many,TRBJ2-5,-,TRBV9,TGTGCCAGCAGCGTTACCCTTGGACACCAAGAGACCCAGTACTTC,CASSVTLGHQETQYF
-,TRBJ1-3,TRBD1,TRBV3-1,TGTGCCAGCAGCCTAAACGACAGGGACGGAAACACCATATATTTT,CASSLNDRDGNTIYF
many,TRBJ2-2,-,TRBV4-3,TGCGCCAGCAGCCAAGATGCGAGTTTCACCACCGGGGAGCTGTTTTTT,CASSQDASFTTGELFF
-,TRBJ1-5,TRBD1,TRBV2,TGTGCCAGCAGTGGTGGGACAGGGGGACAGCCCCAGCATTTT,CASSGGTGGQPQHF
-,TRBJ1-1,-,TRBV20-1,TGCAGTGCTAGTGAATCAGGTGGGGCCGAAGCTTTCTTT,CSASESGGAEAFF
many,TRBJ1-2,TRBD1,TRBV24-1,TGTGCCACCAGTGCCCTGGGACAGGGAGGGAGCTATGGCTACACCTTC,CATSALGQGGSYGYTF
many,TRBJ2-7,TRBD1,TRBV6-6,TGTGCCAGCAGGAAGGACAGGGACTCCTACGAGCAGTACTTC,CASRKDRDSYEQYF
-,TRBJ2-2,TRBD2,TRBV29-1,TGCAGCGGTTTAACTAGCGGGAGCAACAATGAGCTGTTTTTT,CSGLTSGSNNELFF
many,TRBJ2-5,TRBD2,TRBV19,TGTGCCAGTAGTATAGTGTGGCTAGCGGGAGTTAACCAAGAGACCCAGTACTTC,CASSIVWLAGVNQETQYF
-,TRBJ1-2,TRBD1,TRBV25-1,TGTGCCAGCAGTGGTGGGACAGGGATCTATGGCTACACCTTC,CASSGGTGIYGYTF
few,TRBJ2-5,-,TRBV7-9,TGTGCCAGCAGCTTAGGAGGGCTGACACCTCCGCAAGAGCCCCAGTACTTC,CASSLGGLTPPQEPQYF
-,TRBJ2-1,-,TRBV6-1,TGTGCCAGCAGTGAAGAAGAGGGACTGATGACGGATGAGCAGTTCTTC,CASSEEEGLMTDEQFF
many,TRBJ1-4,TRBD1,TRBV20-1,TGCAGTGCTGGACAGGGGACTAATGAAAAACTGTTTTTT,CSAGQGTNEKLFF
few,TRBJ1-1,TRBD1,TRBV7-3,TGTGCCAGCAGCTTATTTGTGGGGACAGGGGCGGAGGCTTTCTTT,CASSLFVGTGAEAFF